These 6 T cell receptor beta chains share one sample of origin, sequenced in a study of shared clonotypes between healthy human individuals. TCRdb keeps only in-frame clones here, not all; method: immunoSEQ multiplex PCR. The data show fewer than 130,000 clones, around 64% seen once. Sequencing used memory CD8+ T cells sorted from blood. Subset denoted: CD45RO+ cells pooled with CCR7-negative TemRA cells. These receptors were taken from a woman in her twenties or thirties in good health.

The V and J genes are TRBV6-6 and TRBJ2-1; 15 bases are shared with TRBD2. Germline CDR1 and CDR2: MNHNY and SVGAGI (reference sequence). CDR3 length: 16 residues. Unmatched junction bases numbered 7, after V lost 5 bases and J lost 8 bases. The CDR3 loop is CASSTWTSGRGDEQFF. CDR3 in DNA: TGTGCCAGCAGTACCTGGACTAGCGGGAGGGGTGATGAGCAGTTCTTC.

This clone was counted many times. The chain is built from TRBV7-8 and TRBJ1-5; D remains ambiguous. Germline V gene data show CDR1 as SGHVS and CDR2 as FQNEAQ. The CDR3 contains 17 residues. V was cut by 5 bases and J by 0 bases, with 17 bases left in between. CDR3 protein: CASSQGEVDYSNQPQHF. In nucleotides, the CDR3 is TGTGCCAGCAGCCAAGGAGAGGTTGATTATAGCAATCAGCCCCAGCATTTT. The full variable domain, rest sourced from reference TRBV7-8 and TRBJ1-5, is GAGVSQSPRYKVAKRGQDVALRCDPISGHVSLFWYQQALGQGPEFLTYFQNEAQLDKSGLPSDRFFAERPEGSVSTLKIQRTQQEDSAVYLCASSQGEVDYSNQPQHFGDGTRLSIL.

This clone has just a few counts. The rearrangement joins TRBV10-1 to TRBJ2-1; TRBD1 or TRBD2 may be the D gene (5 bases each). The CDR3 totals 12 residues. Trimming took 4 bases from V and 9 from J, leaving 10 bases between them. Germline V gene lookup returns CDR1 WNHNN and CDR2 SYGVQD (reference sequence). The CDR3: CASSARGFEQFF. The DNA for the CDR3 is TGCGCCAGCAGTGCGAGGGGTTTTGAGCAGTTCTTC.

The chain recombines TRBV19 with TRBJ2-3; tentative D call: TRBD2 (5 bases). CDR1 and CDR2 (germline): LNHDA, SQIVND (reference sequence). There are 15 residues in the CDR3. Trimming took 6 bases from V and 4 from J, leaving 17 bases between them. The CDR3: CASREGIDRPDTQYF. CDR3 DNA sequence: TGTGCCAGTAGAGAGGGTATTGACCGCCCAGATACGCAGTATTTT. The complete variable domain, with remaining parts taken from reference TRBV19 and TRBJ2-3, reads DGGITQSPKYLFRKEGQNVTLSCEQNLNHDAMYWYRQDPGQGLRLIYYSQIVNDFQKGDIAEGYSVSREKKESFPLTVTSAQKNPTAFYLCASREGIDRPDTQYFGPGTRLTVL.

The chain joins TRBV7-9 to TRBJ2-3; 7 bases are a match to TRBD2. Germline-derived CDR1 and CDR2 are SEHNR and FQNEAQ (reference sequence). V shed 3 bases and J 4 bases; nucleotides not matched to a gene: 1. The length of the CDR3 is 13 residues. Here the CDR3 DNA reads TGTGCCAGCAGCTTGGCGGGAGCAGATACGCAGTATTTT. This encodes CASSLAGADTQYF.

V gene TRBV2 combines with J gene TRBJ2-5; 12 bases line up with TRBD2. The CDR3 has 14 residues. The ends lost 3 bases at V and 7 bases at J; junction bases unmatched: 3. CDR1 is SNHLY, CDR2 FYNNEI, per germline. CDR3 sequence: CASSDILAGGTQYF. The CDR3 nucleotides read TGTGCCAGCAGTGATATACTAGCGGGAGGGACCCAGTACTTC.